The rows below give T cell receptor beta chains drawn from one sample of a study of blood T cell repertoires in COVID-19. Sequencing used immunoSEQ multiplex PCR; TCRdb keeps in-frame clones, though not all of them. Of fewer than 350,000 clones listed, roughly 88% are singletons. Sequenced sample: PBMCs or T cells enriched from blood (not recorded which). The receptors were gathered from a man aged 30-40 years who had recovered from COVID-19. CDR3s include the opening cysteine and the closing phenylalanine or tryptophan.

v_gene,j_gene,CDR3aa
TRBV9,TRBJ2-6,CASSVATAGGAGANVLTF
TRBV6-5,TRBJ1-4,CASSTAGVYGEKLFF
TRBV4-2,TRBJ2-7,CASSQSGQGVGEQYF
TRBV5-1,TRBJ2-2,CASSWTGGKGELFF
TRBV30,TRBJ2-7,CALDRWDEQYF
TRBV19,TRBJ1-2,CASSIRELKVNYGYTF
TRBV9,TRBJ2-1,CASSVSPTRTDNEQFF
TRBV3-1/TRBV3-2,TRBJ1-2,CASSQTGTNYGYTF
TRBV30,TRBJ1-2,CAWSVLRGWGYTF
TRBV5-1,TRBJ2-7,CASSLAPLATYEQYF
TRBV9,TRBJ2-1,CASSVGSSGGRNEQFF
TRBV5-4,TRBJ2-7,CASSLGLLAVCSYEQYF
TRBV20-1,TRBJ1-5,CSAGYGGPQHF
TRBV2,TRBJ1-1,CASSTRGMNTEAFF
TRBV5-5,TRBJ2-1,CASSFAGGRNEQFF
TRBV5-4,TRBJ2-2,CASSLAGRGGAGELFF
TRBV15,TRBJ2-1,CATSLAYNEQFF
TRBV7-3,TRBJ1-3,CASSPTGAGNTIYF
TRBV18,TRBJ2-2,CASSPAAENTGELFF
TRBV5-4,TRBJ2-2,CASSLGGRDTGELFF
TRBV10-3,TRBJ1-2,CATTDGIYGYTF
TRBV6-5,TRBJ1-3,CASSYGQGYGNTIYF
TRBV24-1,TRBJ1-1,CATSDSGQGDTEAFF
TRBV19,TRBJ2-6,CASSVTSSGANVLTF
TRBV7-7,TRBJ2-1,CASSLDTGGSHEQFF
TRBV28,TRBJ1-1,CASTFSDRETEAFF
TRBV10-1,TRBJ1-4,CASWDRGREKLFF
TRBV7-9,TRBJ1-2,CASSSLDREFFHGYTF
TRBV10-3,TRBJ2-6,CAISEGQAGSGANVLTF
TRBV19,TRBJ1-5,CASSIVPYSNQPQHF
TRBV10-3,TRBJ1-4,CAISEKDRHNEKLFF
TRBV2,TRBJ2-5,CASSWLAGGGETQYF
TRBV28,TRBJ1-1,CASSLVRGASANTEAFF
TRBV6-5,TRBJ1-5,CASGRGTGIDQPQHF
TRBV9,TRBJ2-3,CASSASGGHADTQYF
TRBV4-3,TRBJ2-5,CASSQGLAGTQETQYF
TRBV7-9,TRBJ1-2,CASSSRTGVANYGYTF
TRBV29-1,TRBJ2-3,CSGGQGTDTQYF
TRBV12-3/TRBV12-4,TRBJ1-1,CASSLPSGTEAFF
TRBV4-1,TRBJ2-7,CASSQERGQGEIYEQYF
TRBV5-6,TRBJ1-1,CASSPLPTGMAEAFF
TRBV7-7,TRBJ2-1,CASSLGPASFEQFF
TRBV7-3,TRBJ2-2,CASSKGTGGTGELFF
TRBV2,TRBJ1-1,CASSIQQGAFTEAFF
TRBV6-2/TRBV6-3,TRBJ1-2,CASSPADRAGGYTF
TRBV29-1,TRBJ2-1,CSVGDTLQFF
TRBV19,TRBJ1-2,CASRRGQGGGYTF
TRBV7-9,TRBJ2-2,CASTSGGKNTGELFF
TRBV5-6,TRBJ1-1,CASRTGSMNTEAFF
TRBV4-2,TRBJ1-3,CASSQDLRTSGNTIYF
TRBV7-8,TRBJ2-3,CASSLISGGRRDTQYF
TRBV30,TRBJ1-2,CAAWTRTGNNYGYTF